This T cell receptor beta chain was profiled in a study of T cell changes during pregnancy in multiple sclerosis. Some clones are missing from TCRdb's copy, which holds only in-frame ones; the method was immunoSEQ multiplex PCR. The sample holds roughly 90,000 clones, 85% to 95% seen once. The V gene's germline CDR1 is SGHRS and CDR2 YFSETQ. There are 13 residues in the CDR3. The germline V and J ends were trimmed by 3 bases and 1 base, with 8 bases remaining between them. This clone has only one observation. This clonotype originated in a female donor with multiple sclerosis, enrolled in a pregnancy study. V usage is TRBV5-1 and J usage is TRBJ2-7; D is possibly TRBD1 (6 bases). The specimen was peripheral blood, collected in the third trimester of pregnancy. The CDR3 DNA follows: TGCGCCAGCAGCTCCAGGGGTTCCTACGAGCAGTACTTC. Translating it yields CASSSRGSYEQYF. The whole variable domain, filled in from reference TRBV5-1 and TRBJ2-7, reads KAGVTQTPRYLIKTRGQQVTLSCSPISGHRSVSWYQQTPGQGLQFLFEYFSETQRNKGNFPGRFSGRQFSNSRSEMNVSTLELGDSALYLCASSSRGSYEQYFGPGTRLTVT.